The entry below gives a single TCR beta chain sequence along with its context. Germline CDR1 and CDR2: SGHAT and FQNNGV. There are 18 residues in the CDR3. This record belongs to a study of T cells expressing NK-cell markers. About the study: Sequencing of TCR beta repertoires drew on sorted CD3+CD56+NKG2C+, CD3+CD56+NKG2C- and CD3+CD56-NKG2C+ T cells. Among eight sequenced donors, seven carried HCMV seropositivity while one was seronegative.

In generating TCR beta cDNA, 5'RACE template switching with UMIs was used. From the 5' RACE reads, TCRdb lists one entry per CDR3 protein and no DNA. The sample has 120,000 to 150,000 distinct CDR3 sequences. The TCR was taken from a man younger than 35 in good health. Sequences were obtained from blood T cells: a sorted CD56 or NKG2C T cell subset, CD4+ or CD8+ T cells, or bulk PBMC T cells (not recorded which). The rearrangement uses TRBV11-2 and TRBJ2-3; TCRdb's D call, TRBD2, is unchecked because there is no DNA. This CDR3 reads CASSFSGLAGGGTDTQYF.